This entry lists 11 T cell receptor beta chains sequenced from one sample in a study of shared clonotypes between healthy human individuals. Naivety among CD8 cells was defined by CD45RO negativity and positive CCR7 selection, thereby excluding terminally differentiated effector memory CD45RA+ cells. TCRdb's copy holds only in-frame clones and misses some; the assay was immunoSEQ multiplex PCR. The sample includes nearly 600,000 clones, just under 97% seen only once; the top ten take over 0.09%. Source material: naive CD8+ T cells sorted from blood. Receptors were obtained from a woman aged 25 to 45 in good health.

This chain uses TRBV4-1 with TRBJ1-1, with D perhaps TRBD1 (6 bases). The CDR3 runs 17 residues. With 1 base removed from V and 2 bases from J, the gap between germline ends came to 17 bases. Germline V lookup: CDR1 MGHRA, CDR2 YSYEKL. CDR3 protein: CASSQGHSGAVNTEAFF. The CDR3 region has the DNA TGCGCCAGCAGCCAAGGCCATTCGGGGGCGGTTAACACTGAAGCTTTCTTT.

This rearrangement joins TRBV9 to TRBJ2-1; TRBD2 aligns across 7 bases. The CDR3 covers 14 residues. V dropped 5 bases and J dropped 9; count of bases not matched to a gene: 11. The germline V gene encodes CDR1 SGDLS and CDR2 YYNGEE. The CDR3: CASREGREGGEQFF. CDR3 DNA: TGTGCCAGCAGGGAGGGCAGGGAGGGTGGTGAGCAGTTCTTC.

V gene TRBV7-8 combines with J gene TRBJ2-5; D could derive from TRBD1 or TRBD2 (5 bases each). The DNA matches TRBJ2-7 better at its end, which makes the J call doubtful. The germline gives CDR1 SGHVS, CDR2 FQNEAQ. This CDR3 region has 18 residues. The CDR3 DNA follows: TGTGCCAGCAGCTTAACTTCGGGGCTCGGGCGCAGCAGTTACGAGCAGTACTTC. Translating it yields CASSLTSGLGRSSYEQYF.

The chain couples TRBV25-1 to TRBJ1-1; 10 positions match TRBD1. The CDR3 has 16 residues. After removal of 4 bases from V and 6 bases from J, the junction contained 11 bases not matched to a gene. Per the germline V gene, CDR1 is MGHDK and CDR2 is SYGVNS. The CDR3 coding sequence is TGTGCCAGCAGTGCCCGGGACAGGGGCCCATTCCCTGAAGCTTTCTTT. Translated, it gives CASSARDRGPFPEAFF.

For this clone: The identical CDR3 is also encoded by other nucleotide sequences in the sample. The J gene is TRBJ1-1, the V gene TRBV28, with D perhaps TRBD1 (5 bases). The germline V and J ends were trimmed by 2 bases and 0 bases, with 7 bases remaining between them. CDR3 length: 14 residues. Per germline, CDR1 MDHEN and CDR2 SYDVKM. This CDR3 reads CASSLRGMNTEAFF. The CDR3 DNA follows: TGTGCCAGCAGTTTAAGGGGAATGAACACTGAAGCTTTCTTT.

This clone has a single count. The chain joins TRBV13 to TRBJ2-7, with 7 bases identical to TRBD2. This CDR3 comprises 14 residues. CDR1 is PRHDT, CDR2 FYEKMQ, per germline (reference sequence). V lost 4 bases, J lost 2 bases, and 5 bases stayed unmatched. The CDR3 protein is CASSSSSGPYEQYF. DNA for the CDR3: TGTGCCAGCAGCTCCTCTAGCGGACCCTACGAGCAGTACTTC.

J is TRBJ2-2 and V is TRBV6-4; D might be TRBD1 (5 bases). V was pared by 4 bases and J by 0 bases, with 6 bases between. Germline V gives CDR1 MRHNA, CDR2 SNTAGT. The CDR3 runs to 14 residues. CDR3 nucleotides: TGTGCCAGCAGTGTAGGGGCGAACACCGGGGAGCTGTTTTTT. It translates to CASSVGANTGELFF.

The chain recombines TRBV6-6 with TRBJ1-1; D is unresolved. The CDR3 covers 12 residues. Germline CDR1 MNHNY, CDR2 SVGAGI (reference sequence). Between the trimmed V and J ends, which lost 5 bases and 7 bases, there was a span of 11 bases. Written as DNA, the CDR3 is TGTGCCAGCAGTCCGATGAGGGTTGAAGCTTTCTTT. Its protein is CASSPMRVEAFF.

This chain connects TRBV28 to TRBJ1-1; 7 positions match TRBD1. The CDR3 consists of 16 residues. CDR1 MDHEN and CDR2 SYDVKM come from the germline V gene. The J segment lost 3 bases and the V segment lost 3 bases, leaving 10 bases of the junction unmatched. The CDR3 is CASSFFAGGFDTEAFF. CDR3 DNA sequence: TGTGCCAGCAGTTTTTTTGCAGGGGGGTTCGACACTGAAGCTTTCTTT.

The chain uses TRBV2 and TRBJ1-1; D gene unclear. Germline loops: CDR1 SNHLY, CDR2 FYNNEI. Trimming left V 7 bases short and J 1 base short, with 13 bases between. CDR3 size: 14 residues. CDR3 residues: CASKERSGNTEAFF. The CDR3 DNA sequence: TGTGCCAGCAAAGAAAGGTCAGGGAACACTGAAGCTTTCTTT.

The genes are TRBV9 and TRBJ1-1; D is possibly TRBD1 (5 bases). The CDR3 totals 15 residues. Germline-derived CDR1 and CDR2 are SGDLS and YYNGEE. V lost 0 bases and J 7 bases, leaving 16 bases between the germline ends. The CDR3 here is CASSVVEGLVGEAFF. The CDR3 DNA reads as TGTGCCAGCAGCGTAGTCGAGGGGCTGGTGGGTGAAGCTTTCTTT.